This is a list of T cell receptor beta chains from one sample in a study of regulatory T cells in long-lasting Graves disease. TCRdb processed the multiplex PCR reads anew with MiXCR; each CDR3 protein has one entry. The repertoire consists of about 450,000 distinct CDR3 sequences, with about 25% occurring once and the leading ten covering roughly 28%. The sample here was peripheral blood mononuclear cells (PBMCs), taken when the disease was refractory, from a patient treated with antithyroid drugs. The receptors come from a female donor with Graves disease. Each CDR3 is given with its conserved first and last residue. Fields, in order: V gene, clone size, CDR3 protein. The listing skips clone size in some rows; elsewhere it reads once, few, many or a size class.

TRBV12-3/TRBV12-4 | many | CASSLTPPVSNQPQHF
TRBV2 | many | CASLGGSYEQYF
TRBV19 | few | CASRGTSGDSYEQYF
TRBV20-1 | many | CSASGTSGRNIQYF
TRBV6-5 | many | CASSSQGDSDRQETQYF
TRBV18 | few | CASSRDRGDSPLHF
TRBV30 | many | CAWTFARNTEAFF
TRBV5-1 | NA | CASSQKILAGDLTGELFF
TRBV28 | many | CASSSGGAAQPQHF
TRBV2 | few | CASSQRTSGFYEQYF
TRBV15 | NA | CATSRNLRDRGSGANVLIF
TRBV19 | NA | CASVSTGGDGYTF
TRBV6-2/TRBV6-3 | many | CASSYPDPGSGANVLTF
TRBV28 | few | CASSWDADKASSYEQYF
TRBV5-1 | few | CASRRRTGPNTGELFF
TRBV24-1 | NA | CATSDFTGREQYF
TRBV29-1 | NA | CSAHQGANEQFF
TRBV6-1 | few | CASRRRTGPTTNEKLFF
TRBV20-1 | many | CSAKRASMNTEAFF
TRBV5-1 | NA | CASGPQGGDTEAFF
TRBV14 | few | CASSQVRVGDTEAFF
TRBV27 | NA | CASSLSVGGVETHYF